Described below is a single TCR beta chain sequence and its context. Its antigen is unknown. From germline, CDR1 is LNHDA and CDR2 SQIVND (reference sequence). The ends lost 1 base at V and 8 bases at J; junction bases unmatched: 7. CDR3 length: 16 residues. The data are from a study of T cell repertoires in cytomegalovirus infection. TCRdb reprocessed the reads with MiXCR, giving one entry per CDR3 protein. Of about 110,000 distinct CDR3 sequences listed, roughly a tenth are singletons. The source material was PBMCs, sequenced either directly or after in vitro stimulation (not recorded which). The sequence was collected from a human donor in good health (CMV status not recorded). Some clones in this sample may be carry-over from other donors' samples. This chain connects TRBV19 to TRBJ2-1, with TRBD2 matching 11 bases. The CDR3 is CASSIVSGRAVYEQFF. The CDR3 nucleotides are TGTGCCAGTAGTATAGTTAGCGGGAGGGCCGTTTATGAGCAGTTCTTC.